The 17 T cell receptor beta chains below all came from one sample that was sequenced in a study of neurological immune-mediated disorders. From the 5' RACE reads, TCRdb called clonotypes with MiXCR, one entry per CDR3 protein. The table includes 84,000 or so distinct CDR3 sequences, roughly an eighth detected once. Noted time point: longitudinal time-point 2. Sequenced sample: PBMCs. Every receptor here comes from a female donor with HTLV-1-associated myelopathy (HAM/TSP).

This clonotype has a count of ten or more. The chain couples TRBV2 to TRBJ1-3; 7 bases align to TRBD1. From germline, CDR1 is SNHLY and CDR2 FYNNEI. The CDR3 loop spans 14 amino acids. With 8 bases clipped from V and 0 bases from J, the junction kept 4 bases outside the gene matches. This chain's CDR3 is CASRDSVSGNTIYF. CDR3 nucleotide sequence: TGTGCCAGCCGGGACAGTGTCTCTGGAAACACCATATATTTT.

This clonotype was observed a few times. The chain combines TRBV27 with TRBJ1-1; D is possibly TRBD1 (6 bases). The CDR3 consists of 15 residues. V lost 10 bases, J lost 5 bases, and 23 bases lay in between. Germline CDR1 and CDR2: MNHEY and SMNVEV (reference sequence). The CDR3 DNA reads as TGTGCCACACAACGAGGGGGTAAAGGGGTTACTGAAGCTTTCTTT. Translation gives CATQRGGKGVTEAFF.

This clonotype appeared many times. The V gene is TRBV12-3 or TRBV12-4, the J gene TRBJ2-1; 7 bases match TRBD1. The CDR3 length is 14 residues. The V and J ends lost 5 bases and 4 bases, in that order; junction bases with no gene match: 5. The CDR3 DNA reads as TGTGCCAGCAGTCCGGGACAGAATTACAATGAGCAGTTCTTC. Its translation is CASSPGQNYNEQFF.

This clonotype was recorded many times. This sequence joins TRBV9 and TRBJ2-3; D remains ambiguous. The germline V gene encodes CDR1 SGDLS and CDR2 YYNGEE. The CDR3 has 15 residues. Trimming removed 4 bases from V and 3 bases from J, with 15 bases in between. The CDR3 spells CASSPQERSTDTQYF. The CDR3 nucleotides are TGTGCCAGCAGCCCCCAAGAGAGATCTACAGATACGCAGTATTTT. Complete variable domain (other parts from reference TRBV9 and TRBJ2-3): DSGVTQTPKHLITATGQRVTLRCSPRSGDLSVYWYQQSLDQGLQFLIQYYNGEERAKGNILERFSAQQFPDLHSELNLSSLELGDSALYFCASSPQERSTDTQYFGPGTRLTVL.

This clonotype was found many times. The CDR3 DNA reads as TGTGCCAGCGGCTGGGGGGACACCACCTACGAGCAGTACTTC. Protein: CASGWGDTTYEQYF. This chain joins TRBV12-3 or TRBV12-4 and TRBJ2-7; D is perhaps TRBD1 or TRBD2 (6 bases each). The V end was cut by 8 bases, the J end by 2 bases, with 16 bases between. The CDR3 runs to 14 residues.

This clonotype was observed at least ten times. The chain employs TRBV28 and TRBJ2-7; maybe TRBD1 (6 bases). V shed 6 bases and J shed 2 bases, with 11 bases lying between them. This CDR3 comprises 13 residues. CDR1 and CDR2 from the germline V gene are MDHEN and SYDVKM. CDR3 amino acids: CASRDSQTYEQYF. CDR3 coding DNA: TGTGCCAGCAGGGACAGTCAAACCTACGAGCAGTACTTC. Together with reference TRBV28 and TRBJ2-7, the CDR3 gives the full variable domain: DVKVTQSSRYLVKRTGEKVFLECVQDMDHENMFWYRQDPGLGLRLIYFSYDVKMKEKGDIPEGYSVSREKKERFSLILESASTNQTSMYLCASRDSQTYEQYFGPGTRLTVT.

CDR3 sequence reads: CASSSARASTDTQYF. The CDR3 DNA reads TGTGCCAGCAGCTCTGCAAGGGCGAGCACAGATACGCAGTATTTT. The chain employs TRBV7-2 and TRBJ2-3; D call uncertain. The CDR3 is 15 residues long. Germline-derived CDR1 and CDR2 are SGHTA and FQGNSA. Trimming stripped 4 bases from V and 0 bases from J, with 11 bases between.

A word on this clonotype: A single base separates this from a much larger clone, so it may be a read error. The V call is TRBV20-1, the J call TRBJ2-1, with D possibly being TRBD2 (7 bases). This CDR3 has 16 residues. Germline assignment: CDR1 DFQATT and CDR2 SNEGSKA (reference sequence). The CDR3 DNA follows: TGCGGTGCTAGAATGAAAGGGAGGGGGTCCTACAATGAGCAGTTCTTC. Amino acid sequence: CGARMKGRGSYNEQFF.

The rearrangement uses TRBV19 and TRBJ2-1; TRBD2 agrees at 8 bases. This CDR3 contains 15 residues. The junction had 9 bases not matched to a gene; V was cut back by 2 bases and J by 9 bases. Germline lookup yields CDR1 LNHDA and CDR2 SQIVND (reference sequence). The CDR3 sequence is CASSILQTSVAEQFF. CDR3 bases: TGTGCCAGTAGTATACTACAGACTAGCGTGGCTGAGCAGTTCTTC.

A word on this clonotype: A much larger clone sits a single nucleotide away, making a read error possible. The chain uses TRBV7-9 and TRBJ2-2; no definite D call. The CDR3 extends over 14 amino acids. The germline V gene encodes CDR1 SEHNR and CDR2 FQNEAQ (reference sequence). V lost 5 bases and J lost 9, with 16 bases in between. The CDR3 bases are TGTGCCAGCAGCCCCTTAGACTCAATCAGGGAGCTGTTTTTT. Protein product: CASSPLDSIRELFF. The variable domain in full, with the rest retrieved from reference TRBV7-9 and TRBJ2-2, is DTGVSQNPRHKITKRGQNVTFRCDPISEHNRLYWYRQTLGQGPEFLTYFQNEAQLEKSRLLSDRFSAERPKGSFSTLEIQRTEQGDSAMYLCASSPLDSIRELFFGEGSRLTVL.

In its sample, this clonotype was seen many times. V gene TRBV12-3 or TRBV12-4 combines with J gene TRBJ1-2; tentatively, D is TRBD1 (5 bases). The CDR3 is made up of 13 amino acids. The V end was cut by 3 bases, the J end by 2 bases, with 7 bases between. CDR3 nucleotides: TGTGCCAGCAGTTTGGACATAAACTATGGCTACACCTTC. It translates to CASSLDINYGYTF.

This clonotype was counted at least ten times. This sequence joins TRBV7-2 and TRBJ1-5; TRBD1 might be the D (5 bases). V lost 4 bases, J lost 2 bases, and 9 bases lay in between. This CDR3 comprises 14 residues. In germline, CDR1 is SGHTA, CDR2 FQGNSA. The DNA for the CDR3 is TGTGCCAGCAGCTACGACAGCGGCAATCAGCCCCAGCATTTT. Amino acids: CASSYDSGNQPQHF.

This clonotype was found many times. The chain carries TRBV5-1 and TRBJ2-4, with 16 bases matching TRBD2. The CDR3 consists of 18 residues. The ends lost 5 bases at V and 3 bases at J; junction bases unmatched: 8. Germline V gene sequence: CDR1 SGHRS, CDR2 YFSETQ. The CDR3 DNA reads TGCGCCAGCAGGAGGGGGACTAGCGGGGGGGCGGACAAAAACATTCAGTACTTC. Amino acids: CASRRGTSGGADKNIQYF.

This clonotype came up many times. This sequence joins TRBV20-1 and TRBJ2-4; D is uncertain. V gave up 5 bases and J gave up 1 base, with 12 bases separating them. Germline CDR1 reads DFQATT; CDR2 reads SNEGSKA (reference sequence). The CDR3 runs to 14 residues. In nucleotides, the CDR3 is TGCAGTGCTCAGCCCATAGTCGCCAAAAACATTCAGTACTTC. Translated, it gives CSAQPIVAKNIQYF.

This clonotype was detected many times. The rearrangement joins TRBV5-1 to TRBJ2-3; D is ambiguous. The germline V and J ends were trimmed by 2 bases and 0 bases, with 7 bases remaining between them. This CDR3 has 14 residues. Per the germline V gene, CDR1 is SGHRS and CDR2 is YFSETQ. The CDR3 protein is CASSFHSSTDTQYF. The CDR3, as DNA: TGCGCCAGCAGCTTTCACAGCAGCACAGATACGCAGTATTTT.

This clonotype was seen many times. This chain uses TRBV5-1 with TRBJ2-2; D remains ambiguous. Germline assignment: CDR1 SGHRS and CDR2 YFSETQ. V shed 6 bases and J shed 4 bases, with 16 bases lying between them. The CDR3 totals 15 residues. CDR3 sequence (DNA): TGCGCCAGCAACAGCCTAGGCCCGCCCACCGGGGAGCTGTTTTTT. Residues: CASNSLGPPTGELFF.

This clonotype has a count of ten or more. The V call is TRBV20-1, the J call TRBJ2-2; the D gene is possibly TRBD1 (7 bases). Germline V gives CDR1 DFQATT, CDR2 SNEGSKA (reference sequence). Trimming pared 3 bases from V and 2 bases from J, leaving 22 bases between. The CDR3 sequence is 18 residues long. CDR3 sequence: CSARIGGTAMTNTGELFF. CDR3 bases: TGCAGTGCTAGGATAGGGGGGACAGCGATGACAAACACCGGGGAGCTGTTTTTT.